Reported below is one TCR beta chain. Its antigen is not identified. This specimen comes from a study of blood T cells in healthy people across ages. Points from the study as a whole: CMV infection status of these donors was not known. The recorded TCR beta diversity per million T cells decreased in a roughly linear manner with age.

Ranging in age from roughly 6 to 100, the donors were healthy Caucasian individuals from Russia. Isolation of PBMCs gave at least 7 million cells per sample. A second roughly 6 to 12 cycle PCR used barcoded and J-beta primers. TCRdb re-derived calls from the 5' RACE reads in MiXCR, one entry per CDR3 protein. The data contain approximately 800,000 distinct CDR3 sequences, around 36% of them seen just once; the ten biggest clones take up under 15%. Specimen: blood. This TCR was recovered from a man between 18 and 35 years old in good health.

CDR3 amino acids: CASSLISNEKLFF. The CDR3 nucleotides read TGTGCCAGCAGCTTAATATCTAATGAAAAACTGTTTTTT. The rearrangement joins TRBV5-6 to TRBJ1-4; D call uncertain. V lost 2 bases and J lost 3, with 5 bases in between. The V gene's germline CDR1 is SGHDT and CDR2 YYEEEE. This CDR3 spans 13 amino acids.